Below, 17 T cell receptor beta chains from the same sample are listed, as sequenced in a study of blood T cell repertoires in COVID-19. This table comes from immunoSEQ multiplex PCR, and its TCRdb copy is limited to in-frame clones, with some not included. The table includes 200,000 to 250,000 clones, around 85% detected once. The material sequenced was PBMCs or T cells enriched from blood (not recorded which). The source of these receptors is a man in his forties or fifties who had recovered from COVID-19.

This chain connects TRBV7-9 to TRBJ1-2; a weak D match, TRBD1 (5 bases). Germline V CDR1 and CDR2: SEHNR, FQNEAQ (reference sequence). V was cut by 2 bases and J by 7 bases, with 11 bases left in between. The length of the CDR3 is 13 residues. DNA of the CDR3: TGTGCCAGCAGCTTATCCCAGGGAGGTGGCTACACCTTC. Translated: CASSLSQGGGYTF.

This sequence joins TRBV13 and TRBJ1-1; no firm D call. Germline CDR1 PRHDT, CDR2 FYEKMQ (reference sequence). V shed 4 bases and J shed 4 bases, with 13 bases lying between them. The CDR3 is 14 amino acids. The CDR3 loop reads CASSSRGRSTEAFF. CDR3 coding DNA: TGTGCCAGCAGCTCCCGAGGGAGGAGCACTGAAGCTTTCTTT. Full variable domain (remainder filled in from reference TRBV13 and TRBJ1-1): AAGVIQSPRHLIKEKRETATLKCYPIPRHDTVYWYQQGPGQDPQFLISFYEKMQSDKGSIPDRFSAQQFSDYHSELNMSSLELGDSALYFCASSSRGRSTEAFFGQGTRLTVV.

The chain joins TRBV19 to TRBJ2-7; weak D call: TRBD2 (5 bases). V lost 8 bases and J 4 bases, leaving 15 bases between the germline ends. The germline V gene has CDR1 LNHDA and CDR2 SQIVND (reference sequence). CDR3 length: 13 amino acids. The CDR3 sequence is CASAPAVEYEQYF. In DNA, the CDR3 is TGTGCCAGTGCCCCAGCGGTTGAATACGAGCAGTACTTC. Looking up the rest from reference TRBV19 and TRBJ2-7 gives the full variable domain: DGGITQSPKYLFRKEGQNVTLSCEQNLNHDAMYWYRQDPGQGLRLIYYSQIVNDFQKGDIAEGYSVSREKKESFPLTVTSAQKNPTAFYLCASAPAVEYEQYFGPGTRLTVT.

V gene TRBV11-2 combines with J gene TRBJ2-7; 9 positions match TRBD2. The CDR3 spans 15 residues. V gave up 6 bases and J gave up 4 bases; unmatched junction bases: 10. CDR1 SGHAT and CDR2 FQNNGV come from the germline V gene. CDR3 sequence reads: CASRPALAGPYEQYF. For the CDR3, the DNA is TGTGCCAGCAGACCTGCGCTAGCGGGACCTTACGAGCAGTACTTC.

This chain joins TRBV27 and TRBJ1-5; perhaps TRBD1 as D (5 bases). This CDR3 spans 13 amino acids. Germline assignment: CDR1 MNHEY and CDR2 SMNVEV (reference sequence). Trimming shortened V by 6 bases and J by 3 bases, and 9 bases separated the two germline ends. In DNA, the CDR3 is TGTGCCAGCAGAAGGGGAATCAATCAGCCCCAGCATTTT. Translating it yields CASRRGINQPQHF.

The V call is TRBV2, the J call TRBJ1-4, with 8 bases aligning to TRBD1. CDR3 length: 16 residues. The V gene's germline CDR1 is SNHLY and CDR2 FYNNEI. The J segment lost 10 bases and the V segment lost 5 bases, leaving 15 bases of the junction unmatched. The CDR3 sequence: CASSLLRPGQDGKLFF. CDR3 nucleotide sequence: TGTGCCAGCAGTCTACTCCGGCCGGGACAGGATGGAAAACTGTTTTTT.

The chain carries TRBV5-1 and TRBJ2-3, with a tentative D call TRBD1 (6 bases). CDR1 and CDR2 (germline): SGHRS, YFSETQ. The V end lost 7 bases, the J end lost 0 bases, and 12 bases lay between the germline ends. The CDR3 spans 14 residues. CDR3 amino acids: CASSRTDSTDTQYF. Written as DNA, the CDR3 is TGCGCCAGCTCCCGGACAGATAGCACAGATACGCAGTATTTT.

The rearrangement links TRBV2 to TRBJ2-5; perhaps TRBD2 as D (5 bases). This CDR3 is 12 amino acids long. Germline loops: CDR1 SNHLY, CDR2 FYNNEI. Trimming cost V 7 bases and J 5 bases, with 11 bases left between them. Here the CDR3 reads CASTPGWETQYF. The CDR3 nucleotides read TGTGCCAGCACCCCGGGGTGGGAGACCCAGTACTTC. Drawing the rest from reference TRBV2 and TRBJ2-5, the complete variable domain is EPEVTQTPSHQVTQMGQEVILRCVPISNHLYFYWYRQILGQKVEFLVSFYNNEISEKSEIFDDQFSVERPDGSNFTLKIRSTKLEDSAMYFCASTPGWETQYFGPGTRLLVL.

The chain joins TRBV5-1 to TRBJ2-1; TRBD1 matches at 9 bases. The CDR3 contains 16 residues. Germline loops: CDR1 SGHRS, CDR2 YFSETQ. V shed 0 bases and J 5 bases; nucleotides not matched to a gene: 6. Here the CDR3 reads CASSLVGGQGNNEQFF. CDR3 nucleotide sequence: TGCGCCAGCAGCTTGGTAGGGGGACAGGGTAACAATGAGCAGTTCTTC.

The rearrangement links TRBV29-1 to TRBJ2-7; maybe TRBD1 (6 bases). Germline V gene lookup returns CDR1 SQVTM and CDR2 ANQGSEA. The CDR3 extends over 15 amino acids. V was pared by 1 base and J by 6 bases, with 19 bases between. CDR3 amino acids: CSVEGKPGTMGEQYF. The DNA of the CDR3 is TGCAGCGTTGAAGGTAAGCCCGGGACAATGGGCGAGCAGTACTTC.

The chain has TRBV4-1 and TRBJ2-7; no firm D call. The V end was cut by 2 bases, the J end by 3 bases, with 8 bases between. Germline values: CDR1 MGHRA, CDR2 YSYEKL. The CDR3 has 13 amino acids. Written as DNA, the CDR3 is TGCGCCAGCAGCCAAACGGAGCTCTACGAGCAGTACTTC. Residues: CASSQTELYEQYF.

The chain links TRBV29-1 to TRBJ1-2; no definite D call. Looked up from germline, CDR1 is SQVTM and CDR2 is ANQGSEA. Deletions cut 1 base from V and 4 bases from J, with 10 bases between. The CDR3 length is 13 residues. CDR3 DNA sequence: TGCAGCGTTGAAGTATCTCGGAGCTATGGCTACACCTTC. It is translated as CSVEVSRSYGYTF.

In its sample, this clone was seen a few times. The CDR3 reads CASSPYGNTEAFF. CDR3 coding DNA: TGTGCCAGCAGTCCCTACGGGAACACTGAAGCTTTCTTT. The genes are TRBV12-3 or TRBV12-4 and TRBJ1-1, with D unresolved. The CDR3 contains 13 residues. V was pared by 5 bases and J by 1 base, with 8 bases between.

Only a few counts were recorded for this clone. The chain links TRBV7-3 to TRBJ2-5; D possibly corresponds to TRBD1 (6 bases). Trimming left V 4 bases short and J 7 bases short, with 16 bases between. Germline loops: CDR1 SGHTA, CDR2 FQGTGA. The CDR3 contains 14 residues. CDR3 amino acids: CASSSGQPPSTQYF. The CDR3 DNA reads TGTGCCAGCAGCTCCGGACAGCCCCCCTCGACCCAGTACTTC.

The CDR3 DNA is TGTGCCAGCTCACCACAGGGCGCCCGGGGGGAAAAACTGTTTTTT. Encoded protein: CASSPQGARGEKLFF. The rearrangement links TRBV18 to TRBJ1-4; the D gene is possibly TRBD1 (5 bases). Germline CDR1 is KGHSH and CDR2 is LQKENI. The V end lost 1 base, the J end lost 8 bases, and 14 bases lay between the germline ends. CDR3 length: 15 amino acids.

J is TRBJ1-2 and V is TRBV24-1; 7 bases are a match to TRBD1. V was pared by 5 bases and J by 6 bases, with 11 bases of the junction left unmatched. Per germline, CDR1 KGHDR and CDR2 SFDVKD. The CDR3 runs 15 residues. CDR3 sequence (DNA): TGTGCCACCAGTGGCCGGGACAGCCCTCCGAATGGCTACACCTTC. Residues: CATSGRDSPPNGYTF.

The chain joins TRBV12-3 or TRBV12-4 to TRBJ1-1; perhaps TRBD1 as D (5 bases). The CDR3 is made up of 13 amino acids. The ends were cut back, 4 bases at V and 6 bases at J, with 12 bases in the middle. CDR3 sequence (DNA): TGTGCCAGCAGTTACGGGGGTTACGCTGAAGCTTTCTTT. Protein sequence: CASSYGGYAEAFF.